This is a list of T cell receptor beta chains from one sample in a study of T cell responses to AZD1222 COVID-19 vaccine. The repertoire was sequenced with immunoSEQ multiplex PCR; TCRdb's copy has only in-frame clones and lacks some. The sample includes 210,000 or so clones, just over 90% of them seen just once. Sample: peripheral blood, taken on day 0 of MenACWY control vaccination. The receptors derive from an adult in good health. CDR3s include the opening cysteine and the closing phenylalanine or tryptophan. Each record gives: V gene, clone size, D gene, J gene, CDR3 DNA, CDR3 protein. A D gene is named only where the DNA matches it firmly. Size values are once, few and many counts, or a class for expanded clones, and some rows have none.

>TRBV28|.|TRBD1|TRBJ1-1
TGTGCCAGCAGTTTACCCCACGGACAGGTGAACACTGAAGCTTTCTTT
CASSLPHGQVNTEAFF
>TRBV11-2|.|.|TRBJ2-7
TGTGCCAGCAGCTTAGGGGGGCACGGCGAGCAGTACTTC
CASSLGGHGEQYF
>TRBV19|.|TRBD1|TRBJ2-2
TGTGCCAGTAGTCCAAGACAGGGGGCTTACACCGGGGAGCTGTTTTTT
CASSPRQGAYTGELFF
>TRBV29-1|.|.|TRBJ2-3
TGCAGCGTTGAAGATCGTCTGACTAGCACAGATACGCAGTATTTT
CSVEDRLTSTDTQYF
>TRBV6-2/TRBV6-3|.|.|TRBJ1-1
TGTGCCAGCAGCCTACAGGGAAGGAACACTGAAGCTTTCTTT
CASSLQGRNTEAFF
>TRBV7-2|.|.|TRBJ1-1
TGTGCCAGCAGCGTTGAAAGGGCCAGGAACACTGAAGCTTTCTTT
CASSVERARNTEAFF
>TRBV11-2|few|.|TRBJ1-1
TGTGCCAGCAGCCTTCAGTCTGCGAACACTGAAGCTTTCTTT
CASSLQSANTEAFF
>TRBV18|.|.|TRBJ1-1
TGTGCCAGCTCACCCTGGACTTCCAAGGGGTCTGAAGCTTTCTTT
CASSPWTSKGSEAFF
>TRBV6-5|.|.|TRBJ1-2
TGTGCCAGCAGCAACCCCCGGTTACTATCCTACACCTTC
CASSNPRLLSYTF
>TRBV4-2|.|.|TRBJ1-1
TGTGCCAGCAGCCAACGGACAGACGTGAACACTGAAGCTTTCTTT
CASSQRTDVNTEAFF
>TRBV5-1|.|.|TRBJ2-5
TGCGCCAGCAGCTTTGTCGCCCGAAAGCAGGAGACCCAGTACTTC
CASSFVARKQETQYF
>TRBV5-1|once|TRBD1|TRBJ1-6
TGCGCCAGCAGGGATACGGACAGGGGCTATAATTCACCCCTCCACTTT
CASRDTDRGYNSPLHF
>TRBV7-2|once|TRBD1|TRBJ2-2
TGTGCCAGCAGCCGCCAACCGACAGGGCCGAACACCGGGGAGCTGTTTTTT
CASSRQPTGPNTGELFF
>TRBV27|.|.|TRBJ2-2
TGTGCCAGCCGTCAAGGACTTTCGAACACCGGGGAGCTGTTTTTT
CASRQGLSNTGELFF
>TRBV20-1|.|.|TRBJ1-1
TGCAGTGCTAGAAGGAACACTGAAGCTTTCTTT
CSARRNTEAFF
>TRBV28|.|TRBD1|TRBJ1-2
TGTGCCACCAGGCGGGACAGATGGTATGGCTACACCTTC
CATRRDRWYGYTF
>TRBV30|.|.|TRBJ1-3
TGTGCCTGGGAAAAGGGGAGCTCTGGAAACACCATATATTTT
CAWEKGSSGNTIYF
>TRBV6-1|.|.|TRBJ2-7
TGTGCCAGCAGGGAAATGGCATCTGTAGTGGCCTACGAGCAGTACTTC
CASREMASVVAYEQYF
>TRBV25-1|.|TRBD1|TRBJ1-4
TGTGCCAGCAGTGAGACAGGGTTAATTGGTGAAAAACTGTTTTTT
CASSETGLIGEKLFF
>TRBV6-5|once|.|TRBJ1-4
TGTGCCAGCAGTTACTCGCCGGGGGCGGGGGAAAAACTGTTTTTT
CASSYSPGAGEKLFF
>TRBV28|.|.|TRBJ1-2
TGTGCCAGCAGTTTACCTACAACGACTAACTATGGCTACACCTTC
CASSLPTTTNYGYTF
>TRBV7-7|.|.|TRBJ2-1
TGTGCCAGCAGCTCTCAGGGGTTGATCAATGAGCAGTTCTTC
CASSSQGLINEQFF
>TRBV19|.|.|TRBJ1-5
TGTGCCAGTAGTAGACAGGTAATTAATCAGCCCCAGCATTTT
CASSRQVINQPQHF
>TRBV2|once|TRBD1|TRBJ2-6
TGTGCCAGCAGCCGTGACAGGGCTGGGGCCAACGTCCTGACTTTC
CASSRDRAGANVLTF
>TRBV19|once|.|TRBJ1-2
TGTGCCAGTAGTGGGCTGGGGGGGAACAACTATGGCTACACCTTC
CASSGLGGNNYGYTF
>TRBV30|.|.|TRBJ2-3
TGTGCCGGAAGGGGGGCAGGAGATACGCAGTATTTT
CAGRGAGDTQYF
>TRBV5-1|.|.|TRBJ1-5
TGCGCCAGCAGACTGGACAGCAATCAGCCCCAGCATTTT
CASRLDSNQPQHF
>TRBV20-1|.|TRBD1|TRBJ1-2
TGCAGTGCTACCTCTCCGGGACAGGCCACCTTC
CSATSPGQATF
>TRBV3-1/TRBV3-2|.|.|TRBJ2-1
TGTGCCAGCAGCCCCAGGGCCTCGGGGGATGAGCAGTTCTTC
CASSPRASGDEQFF
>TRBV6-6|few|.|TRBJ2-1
TGTGCCAGCAGTTACTCTCAGGTATACAATGAGCAGTTCTTC
CASSYSQVYNEQFF
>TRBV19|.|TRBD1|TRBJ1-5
TGTGCCAGCTCCGGGACAGGGGGCCGATCGGCCCAGCATTTT
CASSGTGGRSAQHF
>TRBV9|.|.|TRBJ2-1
TGTGCCAGCAGCCATGCGAGGGCGTCCTACAATGAGCAGTTCTTC
CASSHARASYNEQFF
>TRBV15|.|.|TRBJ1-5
TGTGCCACCAGCAGAGATGGCCTTAGCAATCAGCCCCAGCATTTT
CATSRDGLSNQPQHF
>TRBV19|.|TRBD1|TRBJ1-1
TGTGCCAGTAGTCCCCAGGGGGCAGGATATGGCATGAACACTGAAGCTTTCTTT
CASSPQGAGYGMNTEAFF
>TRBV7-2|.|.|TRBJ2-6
TGTGCCAGCAGCTTAGTACAGTCTGGGGCCAACGTCCTGACTTTC
CASSLVQSGANVLTF
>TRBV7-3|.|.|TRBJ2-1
TGTGCCAGCAGCTTAACTAGCGTAGGAGAGCAGTTCTTC
CASSLTSVGEQFF
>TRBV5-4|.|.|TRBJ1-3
TGTGCCAGCACCTCCGGGAAAACACCGGACACCATATATTTT
CASTSGKTPDTIYF